These T cell receptor beta chains were read from a single sample in a study of T cells in Graves' hyperthyroidism and ophthalmopathy. TCRdb called the multiplex PCR reads again in MiXCR, with one record for every CDR3 protein. The table has about 290,000 distinct CDR3 sequences, about 15% seen once; the top ten hold 30%. Sequenced: blood. The receptors derive from a woman aged 45-60 years with Graves' hyperthyroidism that later progressed to Graves' ophthalmopathy. The CDR3 runs from the conserved cysteine through the conserved F or W. Fields, in order: D gene, V gene, clone size, J gene, CDR3 protein, CDR3 DNA. The D gene is left open where the match is weak. The listing skips clone size in some rows; elsewhere it reads once, few, many or a size class.

d_gene: TRBD2
v_gene: TRBV29-1
abundance: many
j_gene: TRBJ2-2
CDR3aa: CSVGGTSETGELFF
CDR3nt: TGCAGCGTTGGTGGGACTAGTGAAACCGGGGAGCTGTTTTTT

d_gene: TRBD2
v_gene: TRBV9
abundance: once
j_gene: TRBJ2-1
CDR3aa: CASSVTKGREDYNEQFF
CDR3nt: TGTGCCAGCAGCGTAACTAAGGGGCGGGAGGACTACAATGAGCAGTTCTTC

d_gene: .
v_gene: TRBV20-1
abundance: many
j_gene: TRBJ2-1
CDR3aa: CSARQKGGWGNEQFF
CDR3nt: TGCAGTGCCCGCCAGAAAGGGGGTTGGGGCAATGAGCAGTTCTTC

d_gene: .
v_gene: TRBV14
abundance: .
j_gene: TRBJ2-3
CDR3aa: CASTAGPSSDTQYF
CDR3nt: TGTGCCAGCACGGCGGGGCCTAGCTCAGATACGCAGTATTTT

d_gene: .
v_gene: TRBV5-1
abundance: many
j_gene: TRBJ2-1
CDR3aa: CASSLGRADNEQFF
CDR3nt: TGCGCCAGCAGCTTGGGGAGGGCGGACAATGAGCAGTTCTTC

d_gene: .
v_gene: TRBV18
abundance: many
j_gene: TRBJ2-7
CDR3aa: CASSPNGGSSYEQYF
CDR3nt: TGTGCCAGCTCACCGAACGGGGGCTCTAGTTACGAGCAGTACTTC

d_gene: TRBD1
v_gene: TRBV20-1
abundance: .
j_gene: TRBJ2-6
CDR3aa: CSADWTGRPGANVLTF
CDR3nt: TGCAGTGCTGATTGGACAGGTAGACCTGGGGCCAACGTCCTGACTTTC

d_gene: .
v_gene: TRBV27
abundance: many
j_gene: TRBJ2-5
CDR3aa: CASSFAGQQETQYF
CDR3nt: TGTGCCAGCAGTTTCGCTGGACAGCAAGAGACCCAGTACTTC

d_gene: .
v_gene: TRBV19
abundance: many
j_gene: TRBJ1-1
CDR3aa: CASNANWGTEAFF
CDR3nt: TGTGCCAGTAACGCAAACTGGGGCACTGAAGCTTTCTTT

d_gene: .
v_gene: TRBV6-1
abundance: many
j_gene: TRBJ2-1
CDR3aa: CASSVGGWGYNEQFF
CDR3nt: TGTGCCAGCAGTGTTGGCGGGTGGGGTTACAATGAGCAGTTCTTC

d_gene: TRBD2
v_gene: TRBV2
abundance: few
j_gene: TRBJ2-2
CDR3aa: CASRVSGTSVSGELFF
CDR3nt: TGTGCCAGCAGAGTATCCGGGACTAGCGTCTCCGGGGAGCTGTTTTTT

d_gene: .
v_gene: TRBV28
abundance: many
j_gene: TRBJ1-6
CDR3aa: CASSLGGYNSPLHF
CDR3nt: TGTGCCAGCAGTTTGGGGGGTTATAATTCACCCCTCCACTTT

d_gene: .
v_gene: TRBV19
abundance: .
j_gene: TRBJ2-3
CDR3aa: CASSYTTSTGIDTQYF
CDR3nt: TGTGCCAGTAGTTACACTACCTCCACTGGAATAGATACGCAGTATTTT

d_gene: .
v_gene: TRBV6-1
abundance: .
j_gene: TRBJ2-6
CDR3aa: CASTGLTGANVLTF
CDR3nt: TGTGCCAGCACGGGGTTGACTGGGGCCAACGTCCTGACTTTC

d_gene: TRBD1
v_gene: TRBV7-2
abundance: many
j_gene: TRBJ2-7
CDR3aa: CASSFRQGAYEQYF
CDR3nt: TGTGCCAGCAGCTTTCGACAGGGCGCCTACGAGCAGTACTTC

d_gene: TRBD1
v_gene: TRBV7-3
abundance: few
j_gene: TRBJ2-5
CDR3aa: CASSWDRGTQETQYF
CDR3nt: TGTGCCAGCAGCTGGGACAGGGGGACACAAGAGACCCAGTACTTC

d_gene: .
v_gene: TRBV5-5
abundance: many
j_gene: TRBJ2-7
CDR3aa: CASSSGRPFSEQYF
CDR3nt: TGTGCCAGCAGCTCCGGACGGCCCTTTAGCGAGCAGTACTTC

d_gene: .
v_gene: TRBV10-3
abundance: few
j_gene: TRBJ1-2
CDR3aa: CATQGRYGYTF
CDR3nt: TGTGCCACGCAGGGGAGATATGGCTACACCTTC

d_gene: .
v_gene: TRBV20-1
abundance: many
j_gene: TRBJ2-5
CDR3aa: CSARDRQNQETQYF
CDR3nt: TGCAGTGCTAGAGATAGGCAGAACCAAGAGACCCAGTACTTC

d_gene: .
v_gene: TRBV6-1
abundance: .
j_gene: TRBJ1-5
CDR3aa: CASSVGRSNQPQHF
CDR3nt: TGTGCCAGCAGTGTAGGCAGGAGCAATCAGCCCCAGCATTTT

d_gene: .
v_gene: TRBV5-1
abundance: many
j_gene: TRBJ2-4
CDR3aa: CASSGGLSEDIQYF
CDR3nt: TGCGCCAGCAGTGGAGGACTAAGTGAGGACATTCAGTACTTC

d_gene: .
v_gene: TRBV19
abundance: few
j_gene: TRBJ2-3
CDR3aa: CASTNRGRTDTQYF
CDR3nt: TGTGCCAGTACCAACCGGGGCCGCACAGATACGCAGTATTTT

d_gene: TRBD1
v_gene: TRBV20-1
abundance: .
j_gene: TRBJ1-5
CDR3aa: CSANSGGGSVAQHF
CDR3nt: TGCAGTGCTAACTCAGGGGGGGGATCCGTGGCCCAGCATTTT

d_gene: .
v_gene: TRBV28
abundance: many
j_gene: TRBJ1-5
CDR3aa: CASSLSGGGNQPQHF
CDR3nt: TGTGCCAGCAGTTTATCGGGGGGGGGCAATCAGCCCCAGCATTTT

d_gene: TRBD1
v_gene: TRBV7-2
abundance: many
j_gene: TRBJ1-1
CDR3aa: CASTTTGGEEAFF
CDR3nt: TGTGCCAGCACCACAACAGGGGGCGAAGAAGCTTTCTTT

d_gene: .
v_gene: TRBV2
abundance: many
j_gene: TRBJ1-2
CDR3aa: CASTLEVQGGYGYTF
CDR3nt: TGTGCCAGCACCCTAGAGGTACAGGGCGGATATGGCTACACCTTC

d_gene: TRBD1
v_gene: TRBV18
abundance: many
j_gene: TRBJ1-1
CDR3aa: CASSPDRSSEAFF
CDR3nt: TGTGCCAGCTCACCGGACAGGTCCTCTGAAGCTTTCTTT

d_gene: TRBD2
v_gene: TRBV7-3
abundance: many
j_gene: TRBJ2-1
CDR3aa: CASSLTSGGLSQFF
CDR3nt: TGTGCCAGCAGCTTAACTAGTGGGGGACTAAGCCAGTTCTTC

d_gene: TRBD2
v_gene: TRBV5-1
abundance: few
j_gene: TRBJ2-4
CDR3aa: CASSSRGGRGIQYF
CDR3nt: TGCGCCAGCAGCTCGCGGGGGGGCCGGGGCATTCAGTACTTC

d_gene: TRBD1
v_gene: TRBV20-1
abundance: many
j_gene: TRBJ1-2
CDR3aa: CSARDRAAGYTF
CDR3nt: TGCAGTGCGCGGGACAGGGCTGCCGGCTACACCTTC

d_gene: TRBD2
v_gene: TRBV20-1
abundance: many
j_gene: TRBJ2-2
CDR3aa: CSARGPPSGRPTGELFF
CDR3nt: TGCAGTGCTAGAGGCCCTCCTAGCGGGAGGCCCACCGGGGAGCTGTTTTTT

d_gene: .
v_gene: TRBV7-2
abundance: few
j_gene: TRBJ1-5
CDR3aa: CASSSGLSNQPQHF
CDR3nt: TGTGCCAGCAGCTCGGGCCTCTCAAATCAGCCCCAGCATTTT

d_gene: .
v_gene: TRBV11-1
abundance: .
j_gene: TRBJ1-2
CDR3aa: CASSWISGNYGYTF
CDR3nt: TGTGCCAGCAGCTGGATATCCGGAAACTATGGCTACACCTTC

d_gene: .
v_gene: TRBV5-1
abundance: .
j_gene: TRBJ2-5
CDR3aa: CASKLGTSSFLGTQYF
CDR3nt: TGCGCCAGCAAATTAGGAACTAGCAGTTTTTTGGGGACCCAGTACTTC

d_gene: TRBD2
v_gene: TRBV9
abundance: many
j_gene: TRBJ2-7
CDR3aa: CASSVGYSSGSYEQYF
CDR3nt: TGTGCCAGCAGCGTAGGGTATTCTAGCGGGTCGTACGAGCAGTACTTC

d_gene: .
v_gene: TRBV11-3
abundance: many
j_gene: TRBJ2-7
CDR3aa: CASSFRDSYEQYF
CDR3nt: TGTGCCAGCAGCTTCCGGGACTCCTACGAGCAGTACTTC

d_gene: .
v_gene: TRBV6-1
abundance: few
j_gene: TRBJ1-5
CDR3aa: CASSETHRAGTQHF
CDR3nt: TGTGCCAGCAGTGAAACCCACCGGGCAGGGACCCAGCATTTT

d_gene: TRBD2
v_gene: TRBV3-1
abundance: few
j_gene: TRBJ2-1
CDR3aa: CASSQEGLADNEQFF
CDR3nt: TGTGCCAGCAGCCAAGAAGGACTAGCGGACAATGAGCAGTTCTTC

d_gene: TRBD2
v_gene: TRBV11-3
abundance: many
j_gene: TRBJ2-1
CDR3aa: CASSPASGEQFF
CDR3nt: TGTGCCAGTTCCCCTGCTAGCGGGGAGCAGTTCTTC

d_gene: TRBD2
v_gene: TRBV11-2
abundance: many
j_gene: TRBJ2-7
CDR3aa: CASRLTSGRSYEQYF
CDR3nt: TGTGCCAGCAGACTGACTAGCGGGAGATCCTACGAGCAGTACTTC

d_gene: TRBD1
v_gene: TRBV6-1
abundance: few
j_gene: TRBJ1-5
CDR3aa: CASRGRDRVNQPQHF
CDR3nt: TGTGCCAGCAGAGGACGGGACAGGGTGAATCAGCCCCAGCATTTT

d_gene: .
v_gene: TRBV3-1
abundance: few
j_gene: TRBJ1-1
CDR3aa: CATKMDTEAFF
CDR3nt: TGTGCCACCAAAATGGACACTGAAGCTTTCTTT

d_gene: .
v_gene: TRBV12-3/TRBV12-4
abundance: many
j_gene: TRBJ2-7
CDR3aa: CASSVSAPPSYEQYF
CDR3nt: TGTGCCAGCAGTGTTAGCGCCCCACCGAGCTACGAGCAGTACTTC

d_gene: .
v_gene: TRBV12-3/TRBV12-4
abundance: many
j_gene: TRBJ2-2
CDR3aa: CASRTGTSNTGELFF
CDR3nt: TGTGCCAGCAGGACCGGGACATCGAACACCGGGGAGCTGTTTTTT

d_gene: .
v_gene: TRBV4-1
abundance: .
j_gene: TRBJ1-2
CDR3aa: CASSQDDIGLANYGYTF
CDR3nt: TGCGCCAGCAGCCAAGACGACATAGGGTTAGCTAACTATGGCTACACCTTC

d_gene: TRBD1
v_gene: TRBV7-8
abundance: few
j_gene: TRBJ2-2
CDR3aa: CASSSRPGTGTGELFF
CDR3nt: TGTGCCAGCAGCTCTCGTCCCGGGACAGGGACCGGGGAGCTGTTTTTT

d_gene: .
v_gene: TRBV7-6
abundance: .
j_gene: TRBJ2-1
CDR3aa: CAAGSLEGSYNEQFF
CDR3nt: TGTGCCGCCGGATCCTTAGAGGGCTCCTACAATGAGCAGTTCTTC

d_gene: TRBD2
v_gene: TRBV18
abundance: many
j_gene: TRBJ2-5
CDR3aa: CASSPPQEAGQETQYF
CDR3nt: TGTGCCAGCTCACCACCCCAGGAAGCGGGACAAGAGACCCAGTACTTC

d_gene: TRBD2
v_gene: TRBV7-9
abundance: .
j_gene: TRBJ2-1
CDR3aa: CASSLGSGRARNNEQFF
CDR3nt: TGTGCCAGCAGCTTAGGGAGCGGGAGGGCCCGGAACAATGAGCAGTTCTTC

d_gene: .
v_gene: TRBV7-9
abundance: many
j_gene: TRBJ1-1
CDR3aa: CASSFRMNTEAFF
CDR3nt: TGTGCCAGCAGCTTCAGGATGAACACTGAAGCTTTCTTT

d_gene: TRBD1
v_gene: TRBV4-1
abundance: few
j_gene: TRBJ2-5
CDR3aa: CASSQVTGGGETQYF
CDR3nt: TGCGCCAGCAGCCAAGTTACAGGGGGCGGAGAGACCCAGTACTTC

d_gene: .
v_gene: TRBV3-1
abundance: many
j_gene: TRBJ1-3
CDR3aa: CASSQASSGKAGNTIYF
CDR3nt: TGTGCCAGCAGCCAAGCATCTTCAGGGAAGGCTGGAAACACCATATATTTT

d_gene: .
v_gene: TRBV6-5
abundance: few
j_gene: TRBJ1-6
CDR3aa: CASSYSNTRNSPLHF
CDR3nt: TGTGCCAGCAGTTACTCGAACACTAGGAATTCACCCCTCCACTTT

d_gene: .
v_gene: TRBV12-3/TRBV12-4
abundance: .
j_gene: TRBJ1-6
CDR3aa: CASSPQMSSPLHF
CDR3nt: TGTGCCAGCAGTCCACAGATGTCTTCACCCCTCCACTTT

d_gene: TRBD2
v_gene: TRBV20-1
abundance: once
j_gene: TRBJ2-3
CDR3aa: CSARGTSGTDTQYF
CDR3nt: TGCAGTGCTAGAGGGACTAGCGGCACAGATACGCAGTATTTT

d_gene: TRBD1
v_gene: TRBV14
abundance: few
j_gene: TRBJ2-7
CDR3aa: CASSLPGTGVREQYF
CDR3nt: TGTGCCAGCAGTCTCCCCGGGACAGGGGTGAGGGAGCAGTACTTC